The 7 T cell receptor beta chains below all came from one sample that was sequenced in a study of siplizumab effects on memory and regulatory T cells. Libraries were prepared by immunoSEQ multiplex PCR; TCRdb keeps only in-frame clonotypes and omits some of them. Of more than 85,000 clones in the sample, 94% were seen once. What was sequenced was Tregs sorted from blood. The receptors here all came from a human donor in good health.

The gene calls are TRBV15 and TRBJ2-1; unclear D gene. The germline V gene has CDR1 LNHNV and CDR2 YYDKDF (reference sequence). The V and J ends lost 4 bases and 2 bases respectively, with 3 bases between them. The CDR3 totals 12 residues. The CDR3 DNA reads as TGTGCCACCAGCAAGACCTACAATGAGCAGTTCTTC. Protein product: CATSKTYNEQFF.

The chain carries TRBV28 and TRBJ1-2, with TRBD1 matching over 10 bases. Germline V gene sequence: CDR1 MDHEN, CDR2 SYDVKM. V lost 7 bases to trimming and J lost 8 bases; unmatched junction nucleotides: 10. The length of the CDR3 is 14 residues. The CDR3 region is CASKNPGTGVGYTF. DNA for the CDR3: TGTGCCAGCAAAAACCCCGGGACAGGGGTCGGCTACACCTTC.

This chain connects TRBV5-1 to TRBJ1-4, with TRBD1 as a possible D gene (5 bases). The CDR3 has 15 residues. Per the germline V gene, CDR1 is SGHRS and CDR2 is YFSETQ. V lost 7 bases to trimming and J lost 0 bases, with 13 bases between them. This chain's CDR3 is CASDWGGSTNEKLFF. CDR3 in DNA: TGCGCCAGCGATTGGGGGGGATCAACTAATGAAAAACTGTTTTTT.

The chain couples TRBV19 to TRBJ1-5, with D possibly matching TRBD1 (6 bases). Germline V gene sequence: CDR1 LNHDA, CDR2 SQIVND (reference sequence). The CDR3 loop spans 14 amino acids. Trimming left V 11 bases short and J 3 bases short, with 17 bases between. The CDR3 here is CAGAQGPSNQPQHF. The CDR3 nucleotides read TGTGCCGGAGCTCAGGGGCCCTCCAATCAGCCCCAGCATTTT.

The chain joins TRBV19 to TRBJ1-5; D might be TRBD1 (5 bases). The CDR3 consists of 15 residues. Trimming took off 2 bases at V and 6 bases at J, with 14 bases between the two ends. The germline CDR1 and CDR2 sequences are LNHDA and SQIVND (reference sequence). CDR3 coding DNA: TGTGCCAGTAGTATAACGGGGGAGCGGGGTCAGCCCCAGCATTTT. This encodes CASSITGERGQPQHF.

The chain links TRBV7-9 to TRBJ1-6; 10 bases match TRBD1. In germline, CDR1 is SEHNR, CDR2 FQNEAQ (reference sequence). Germline trimming cut 5 bases from V and 6 bases from J; bases unmatched to any gene: 4. CDR3 length: 15 amino acids. CDR3 DNA sequence: TGTGCCAGCAGCACACGGGACAGGGGTAATTCACCCCTCCACTTT. Amino acids: CASSTRDRGNSPLHF.

This chain connects TRBV15 to TRBJ2-2; 9 positions match TRBD1. The CDR3 consists of 14 residues. V lost 5 bases to trimming and J lost 6 bases; unmatched junction nucleotides: 4. Germline V gene sequence: CDR1 LNHNV, CDR2 YYDKDF (reference sequence). The chain's CDR3 is CATSHRGRAGELFF. CDR3 DNA: TGTGCCACCAGCCACAGGGGGCGCGCCGGGGAGCTGTTTTTT.